Shown below are 27 T cell receptor beta chains from a single sample sequenced in a study of OX40 agonist ivuxolimab in advanced cancers. The assay was immunoSEQ multiplex PCR, and TCRdb's table has in-frame clones only and misses some. The table records 91,000 or so clones, 86% of them present only once. The specimen comprised CD4+ or CD8+ T cells sorted from blood, sampled in a trial of the OX40 agonist ivuxolimab. The receptors originated from an adult with an advanced solid tumor such as melanoma, head and neck, liver or kidney cancer.

V and J are TRBV6-5 and TRBJ2-7; TRBD2 might be the D (5 bases). CDR1 and CDR2 (germline): MNHEY, SVGAGI. The length of the CDR3 is 14 residues. Trimming removed 0 bases from V and 3 bases from J, with 9 bases in between. CDR3 sequence (DNA): TGTGCCAGCAGTTACTCCGAGACTAACTACGAGCAGTACTTC. It specifies CASSYSETNYEQYF.

V usage is TRBV18 and J usage is TRBJ2-5; no clear D gene. This CDR3 region has 15 residues. The germline CDR1 and CDR2 sequences are KGHSH and LQKENI. V was shortened by 0 bases and J by 2 bases, with 10 bases between the two germline ends. The CDR3 sequence: CASSPPAQLQETQYF. In DNA, the CDR3 is TGTGCCAGCTCACCACCGGCGCAACTACAAGAGACCCAGTACTTC.

This clone was recorded only once. The genes are TRBV10-1 and TRBJ2-2; the match to TRBD2 covers 8 bases. Germline values: CDR1 WNHNN, CDR2 SYGVQD (reference sequence). CDR3 length: 15 amino acids. Germline trimming cut 8 bases from V and 5 bases from J; bases unmatched to any gene: 10. The CDR3 protein is CASSSGGPGTGELFF. CDR3 in DNA: TGCGCCAGCTCCTCGGGAGGGCCTGGTACCGGGGAGCTGTTTTTT.

The rearrangement links TRBV6-6 to TRBJ1-4; the D gene is possibly TRBD1 (6 bases). CDR3 length equals 14 residues. Trimming left V 8 bases short and J 1 base short, with 11 bases between. Germline CDR1 MNHNY, CDR2 SVGAGI (reference sequence). The CDR3 protein is CASREGGTNEKLFF. The CDR3 DNA is TGTGCCAGCCGGGAGGGGGGAACTAATGAAAAACTGTTTTTT.

The rearrangement links TRBV9 to TRBJ2-3, with D possibly being TRBD2 (6 bases). Germline values: CDR1 SGDLS, CDR2 YYNGEE. CDR3 size: 16 residues. Trimming took 4 bases from V and 3 from J, leaving 18 bases between them. The CDR3 nucleotides read TGTGCCAGCAGCTTTGTAGCGGTTGGGGGGACAGATACGCAGTATTTT. Its protein product is CASSFVAVGGTDTQYF.

This clone has only one observation. The DNA of the CDR3 is TGTGCCACCAGCAGAGATAGACAGGGCACAGATACGCAGTATTTT. As protein: CATSRDRQGTDTQYF. The chain recombines TRBV15 with TRBJ2-3, with a tentative D call TRBD1 (6 bases). V lost 0 bases and J lost 1, with 8 bases in between. The CDR3 runs 15 residues. Per the germline V gene, CDR1 is LNHNV and CDR2 is YYDKDF (reference sequence).

V and J are TRBV5-1 and TRBJ2-5; possible D gene TRBD1, 5 bases. Trimming pared 0 bases from V and 3 bases from J, leaving 9 bases between. The CDR3 runs to 14 residues. Germline lookup yields CDR1 SGHRS and CDR2 YFSETQ. For the CDR3, the DNA is TGCGCCAGCAGCTTGGCCTCGACAGAAGAGACCCAGTACTTC. Its translation: CASSLASTEETQYF.

This clone has a single count. The V and J genes are TRBV2 and TRBJ2-7, with 9 bases aligning to TRBD2. V gave up 6 bases and J gave up 0 bases; unmatched junction bases: 3. This CDR3 region has 14 residues. Per germline, CDR1 SNHLY and CDR2 FYNNEI. For the CDR3, the DNA is TGTGCCAGCAGGAGTAGCGGGAGCTCCTACGAGCAGTACTTC. Its protein product is CASRSSGSSYEQYF.

The chain combines TRBV30 with TRBJ1-2; 10 bases match TRBD1. The CDR3 is 14 residues long. The V and J ends lost 4 bases and 2 bases, in that order; junction bases with no gene match: 4. Germline lookup yields CDR1 GTSNPN and CDR2 SVGIG (reference sequence). CDR3 region: CAWNRGQGNYGYTF. As DNA, the CDR3 is TGTGCCTGGAATAGGGGACAGGGGAACTATGGCTACACCTTC.

The gene calls are TRBV5-4 and TRBJ2-7; 9 positions agree with TRBD2. The CDR3 sequence is 14 residues long. The germline CDR1 and CDR2 sequences are SGHNT and YYREEE (reference sequence). The trim removed 4 bases at V and 2 bases at J, leaving 4 bases unmatched. The CDR3 bases are TGTGCCAGCAGCCCGGGACTAGCAACCTACGAGCAGTACTTC. Translating it yields CASSPGLATYEQYF.

This chain uses TRBV7-9 with TRBJ2-3, with TRBD2 as a possible D gene (6 bases). Trimming shortened V by 5 bases and J by 2 bases, and 11 bases separated the two germline ends. Germline V gene lookup returns CDR1 SEHNR and CDR2 FQNEAQ (reference sequence). The CDR3 is 14 residues long. CDR3 residues: CASSARGYTDTQYF. The CDR3 region has the DNA TGTGCCAGCAGCGCACGGGGGTACACAGATACGCAGTATTTT.

This chain uses TRBV19 with TRBJ2-5, with D possibly matching TRBD1 (7 bases). Germline lookup yields CDR1 LNHDA and CDR2 SQIVND (reference sequence). The V end was cut by 3 bases, the J end by 5 bases, with 16 bases between. The CDR3 runs to 15 residues. CDR3 sequence: CASSIGGGEGETQYF. CDR3 DNA sequence: TGTGCCAGTAGTATCGGAGGGGGCGAAGGGGAGACCCAGTACTTC.

The genes are TRBV19 and TRBJ2-2, with D possibly being TRBD1 or TRBD2 (6 bases each). V gave up 4 bases and J gave up 6 bases, with 15 bases separating them. Per germline, CDR1 LNHDA and CDR2 SQIVND (reference sequence). The CDR3 contains 15 residues. DNA for the CDR3: TGTGCCAGTAGTACCCCTGGGGGGCTGGCCGGGGAGCTGTTTTTT. Translated: CASSTPGGLAGELFF.

The chain employs TRBV28 and TRBJ1-3; 7 bases align to TRBD1. The V segment lost 5 bases and the J segment 1 base; nucleotides outside the gene matches: 8. Germline CDR1 and CDR2: MDHEN and SYDVKM. CDR3 length: 16 amino acids. DNA of the CDR3: TGTGCCAGCAGTCCCTCCCCCAGGGGGTCTGGAAACACCATATATTTT. As protein: CASSPSPRGSGNTIYF.

The V and J genes are TRBV5-4 and TRBJ2-7; TRBD2 aligns across 9 bases. V shed 2 bases and J 0 bases; nucleotides not matched to a gene: 6. Germline CDR1 and CDR2: SGHNT and YYREEE (reference sequence). The CDR3 runs 16 residues. CDR3 residues: CASSFHSGGSSYEQYF. The CDR3 DNA follows: TGTGCCAGCAGCTTCCATAGCGGGGGAAGCTCCTACGAGCAGTACTTC.

This rearrangement joins TRBV5-1 to TRBJ2-1; 9 bases align to TRBD1. The V segment lost 3 bases and the J segment 8 bases; nucleotides outside the gene matches: 9. This CDR3 is built from 15 residues. Germline CDR1 reads SGHRS; CDR2 reads YFSETQ. The CDR3 region is CASSSSGTGYDEQFF. CDR3 nucleotide sequence: TGCGCCAGCAGCTCATCCGGGACAGGGTACGATGAGCAGTTCTTC. Using reference TRBV5-1 and TRBJ2-1 for the parts outside the CDR3, the full variable domain is KAGVTQTPRYLIKTRGQQVTLSCSPISGHRSVSWYQQTPGQGLQFLFEYFSETQRNKGNFPGRFSGRQFSNSRSEMNVSTLELGDSALYLCASSSSGTGYDEQFFGPGTRLTVL.

This rearrangement joins TRBV28 to TRBJ2-7, with D perhaps given as TRBD1 or TRBD2 (5 bases each). With 3 bases removed from V and 4 bases from J, the gap between germline ends came to 13 bases. CDR1 is MDHEN, CDR2 SYDVKM, per germline. This CDR3 has 14 amino acids. CDR3 amino acids: CASSFPRGDYEQYF. CDR3 sequence (DNA): TGTGCCAGCAGTTTCCCCCGAGGGGATTACGAGCAGTACTTC.

The chain links TRBV4-1 to TRBJ2-3; unclear D gene. The V end lost 2 bases, the J end lost 7 bases, and 13 bases lay between the germline ends. The CDR3 loop spans 14 amino acids. Per germline, CDR1 MGHRA and CDR2 YSYEKL. The CDR3 reads CASSQLGPGHTQYF. DNA for the CDR3: TGCGCCAGCAGCCAACTCGGGCCCGGTCATACGCAGTATTTT.

The rearrangement links TRBV29-1 to TRBJ2-7; 9 positions match TRBD1. The CDR3 has 14 residues. In germline, CDR1 is SQVTM, CDR2 ANQGSEA. V lost 6 bases to trimming and J lost 4 bases; unmatched junction nucleotides: 10. Here the CDR3 DNA reads TGCAGCGTGGGAACCGGGACAGGGTCGTACGAGCAGTACTTC. It encodes CSVGTGTGSYEQYF.

The V call is TRBV5-1, the J call TRBJ1-4; TRBD1 might be the D (6 bases). Looked up from germline, CDR1 is SGHRS and CDR2 is YFSETQ. Trimming took 0 bases from V and 8 from J, leaving 17 bases between them. The CDR3 contains 16 residues. The CDR3 DNA sequence: TGCGCCAGCAGCTTGGCCCCGGGGGCTACGTTAGAAAAACTGTTTTTT. Protein sequence: CASSLAPGATLEKLFF.

V usage is TRBV5-1 and J usage is TRBJ1-1; D gene ambiguous. The CDR3 is made up of 14 amino acids. V lost 5 bases to trimming and J lost 3 bases, with 14 bases between them. CDR1 and CDR2 (germline): SGHRS, YFSETQ. The CDR3 region has the DNA TGCGCCAGCAGTATCTCGGGGATGGACACTGAAGCTTTCTTT. Amino acid sequence: CASSISGMDTEAFF. Using reference TRBV5-1 and TRBJ1-1 for the parts outside the CDR3, the full variable domain is KAGVTQTPRYLIKTRGQQVTLSCSPISGHRSVSWYQQTPGQGLQFLFEYFSETQRNKGNFPGRFSGRQFSNSRSEMNVSTLELGDSALYLCASSISGMDTEAFFGQGTRLTVV.

V and J are TRBV5-6 and TRBJ1-5; a weak D match, TRBD1 (6 bases). The germline CDR1 and CDR2 sequences are SGHDT and YYEEEE. The CDR3 has 15 residues. V lost 4 bases and J 3 bases, leaving 14 bases between the germline ends. The CDR3 loop is CASSRSDRINQPQHF. The DNA of the CDR3 is TGTGCCAGCAGCCGATCGGACAGAATCAATCAGCCCCAGCATTTT.

This chain uses TRBV30 with TRBJ1-1, with 7 bases aligning to TRBD1. The V gene's germline CDR1 is GTSNPN and CDR2 SVGIG (reference sequence). Trimming cost V 3 bases and J 0 bases; bases outside gene matches: 10. This CDR3 contains 16 residues. CDR3: CAWSDTGTAMNTEAFF. The CDR3 nucleotides are TGTGCCTGGAGCGACACTGGGACAGCGATGAACACTGAAGCTTTCTTT.

V usage is TRBV19 and J usage is TRBJ2-7, with 9 bases lining up with TRBD1. Germline values: CDR1 LNHDA, CDR2 SQIVND (reference sequence). The V gene end was trimmed by 6 bases and the J gene end by 6 bases; junction bases not matched to a gene: 12. This CDR3 has 15 amino acids. CDR3 in amino acids: CASRGTGTGLSEQYF. The CDR3 bases are TGTGCCAGTAGGGGGACCGGGACAGGGCTTTCCGAGCAGTACTTC.

V and J are TRBV18 and TRBJ1-1; D not resolved. With 3 bases removed from V and 1 base from J, the gap between germline ends came to 9 bases. Germline V lookup: CDR1 KGHSH, CDR2 LQKENI. CDR3 length equals 14 residues. This CDR3 is CASSPGSRNTEAFF. CDR3 nucleotide sequence: TGTGCCAGCTCACCGGGGAGTCGGAACACTGAAGCTTTCTTT.

The chain links TRBV2 to TRBJ1-5, with D perhaps matching TRBD1 (6 bases). This CDR3 has 15 residues. V gave up 6 bases and J gave up 2 bases, with 14 bases separating them. The germline V gene has CDR1 SNHLY and CDR2 FYNNEI. CDR3 protein: CASSQQGVGNQPQHF. The CDR3 nucleotides read TGTGCCAGCAGCCAACAGGGAGTAGGCAATCAGCCCCAGCATTTT.

The chain joins TRBV27 to TRBJ1-1; D may be TRBD1 (5 bases). The germline V gene has CDR1 MNHEY and CDR2 SMNVEV (reference sequence). Trimming left V 5 bases short and J 8 bases short, with 9 bases between. This CDR3 has 11 amino acids. CDR3 in DNA: TGTGCCAGCAGTCCGGGGACGGAAGCTTTCTTT. Amino acid sequence: CASSPGTEAFF.